Listed here are 26 T cell receptor beta chains from one sample, sequenced in a study of blood T cell repertoires in COVID-19. The repertoire was sequenced with immunoSEQ multiplex PCR; TCRdb's copy has only in-frame clones and lacks some. The sample lists 65,000 to 90,000 clones; nearly 90% were seen once. Material: peripheral blood. The receptors were sampled from a man aged 45-65 years with acute or convalescent COVID-19.

The chain carries TRBV7-8 and TRBJ1-2, with 7 positions matching TRBD1. Germline trimming cut 5 bases from V and 11 bases from J; bases unmatched to any gene: 8. The CDR3 is 12 residues long. The germline V gene has CDR1 SGHVS and CDR2 FQNEAQ. CDR3 loop: CASSARDRGYTF. As DNA, the CDR3 is TGTGCCAGCAGCGCGCGGGACAGAGGATACACCTTC.

The V gene is TRBV28, the J gene TRBJ2-2; tentatively, D is TRBD1 (6 bases). The length of the CDR3 is 16 residues. Germline CDR1 MDHEN, CDR2 SYDVKM. The V and J ends lost 2 bases and 5 bases respectively, with 15 bases between them. The CDR3 is CASSLGTRDKTGELFF. The CDR3, as DNA: TGTGCCAGCAGTTTAGGAACCCGGGACAAAACCGGGGAGCTGTTTTTT.

The gene calls are TRBV11-2 and TRBJ2-3, with 10 bases lining up with TRBD2. The CDR3 is made up of 17 amino acids. After removal of 0 bases from V and 1 base from J, the junction contained 4 bases not matched to a gene. Germline loops: CDR1 SGHAT, CDR2 FQNNGV. The CDR3 DNA sequence: TGTGCCAGCAGCTTAGACGGGCTAGCGGGGGGCACAGATACGCAGTATTTT. Its protein is CASSLDGLAGGTDTQYF.

This chain links TRBV6-6 with TRBJ2-1, with TRBD2 identical over 13 bases. J was trimmed by 9 bases and V by 5 bases; bases with no gene match: 10. This CDR3 contains 16 residues. CDR1 and CDR2 from the germline V gene are MNHNY and SVGAGI (reference sequence). The CDR3 spells CASSRLAGGSSSEQFF. The CDR3 coding sequence is TGTGCCAGCAGTCGACTAGCGGGGGGATCCAGTAGTGAGCAGTTCTTC.

The V call is TRBV9, the J call TRBJ1-3; a possible D gene is TRBD1 (5 bases). Between the trimmed V and J ends, which lost 0 bases and 3 bases, there was a span of 19 bases. The CDR3 has 18 amino acids. Germline V lookup: CDR1 SGDLS, CDR2 YYNGEE. CDR3 amino acids: CASSVVPGSHLVGNTIYF. The DNA for the CDR3 is TGTGCCAGCAGCGTAGTGCCAGGGTCCCACCTGGTTGGAAACACCATATATTTT.

The chain uses TRBV19 and TRBJ2-1, with 11 bases lining up with TRBD1. Germline-derived CDR1 and CDR2 are LNHDA and SQIVND (reference sequence). The V segment lost 7 bases and the J segment 8 bases; nucleotides outside the gene matches: 10. The length of the CDR3 is 15 residues. This chain's CDR3 is CASTLDRGRTYEQFF. The CDR3 coding sequence is TGTGCCAGTACCTTGGACAGGGGGCGTACATATGAGCAGTTCTTC.

The chain employs TRBV27 and TRBJ2-4; D is possibly TRBD2 (5 bases). CDR3 size: 18 residues. The germline V gene has CDR1 MNHEY and CDR2 SMNVEV (reference sequence). Trimming shortened V by 10 bases and J by 3 bases, and 28 bases separated the two germline ends. CDR3 nucleotides: TGTGCCACCAACCCCCCCGGCCCTCGACGAGAGGGCAAAAACATTCAGTACTTC. Translation: CATNPPGPRREGKNIQYF.

The chain combines TRBV7-9 with TRBJ1-2, with 9 bases aligning to TRBD1. This CDR3 is 15 amino acids long. The ends lost 4 bases at V and 5 bases at J; junction bases unmatched: 8. CDR1 is SEHNR and CDR2 is FQNEAQ in the germline V gene (reference sequence). CDR3 sequence reads: CASSSPGTGLYGYTF. For the CDR3, the DNA is TGTGCCAGCAGCTCCCCCGGGACAGGGTTATATGGCTACACCTTC.

This chain links TRBV4-1 with TRBJ2-3, with 11 positions matching TRBD2. The CDR3 runs 18 residues. V shed 4 bases, J shed 4 bases, and the junction held 13 bases outside the gene matches. The germline gives CDR1 MGHRA, CDR2 YSYEKL. The CDR3 sequence is CASSLTGTSGNRADTQYF. The DNA of the CDR3 is TGCGCCAGCAGCCTTACCGGGACTAGCGGAAATCGGGCAGATACGCAGTATTTT.

This clone showed up just once. The genes are TRBV30 and TRBJ2-5; 7 bases fit TRBD2. CDR3 size: 13 residues. V dropped 0 bases and J dropped 7; count of bases not matched to a gene: 5. Germline loops: CDR1 GTSNPN, CDR2 SVGIG (reference sequence). The CDR3 is CAWSVAGSGTQYF. CDR3 bases: TGTGCCTGGAGTGTAGCGGGGAGTGGGACCCAGTACTTC. Full variable domain (outside the CDR3, taken from reference TRBV30 and TRBJ2-5): SQTIHQWPATLVQPVGSPLSLECTVEGTSNPNLYWYRQAAGRGLQLLFYSVGIGQISSEVPQNLSASRPQDRQFILSSKKLLLSDSGFYLCAWSVAGSGTQYFGPGTRLLVL.

The chain employs TRBV7-2 and TRBJ1-4, with TRBD1 identical over 7 bases. The V gene's germline CDR1 is SGHTA and CDR2 FQGNSA. This CDR3 is built from 15 residues. V dropped 6 bases and J dropped 4; count of bases not matched to a gene: 8. CDR3 sequence reads: CASSFRDSLNEKLFF. The CDR3 DNA is TGTGCCAGCAGTTTTCGGGACAGCCTTAATGAAAAACTGTTTTTT.

The J gene is TRBJ1-1, the V gene TRBV27, with 11 nucleotides matching TRBD1. After removal of 7 bases from V and 5 bases from J, the junction contained 3 bases not matched to a gene. CDR3 length: 13 amino acids. The germline CDR1 and CDR2 sequences are MNHEY and SMNVEV (reference sequence). This chain's CDR3 is CASKGQGGTEAFF. CDR3 nucleotide sequence: TGTGCCAGCAAGGGACAGGGGGGAACTGAAGCTTTCTTT.

This rearrangement joins TRBV7-2 to TRBJ2-3; 11 bases are shared with TRBD2. This CDR3 region has 17 residues. CDR1 and CDR2 (germline): SGHTA, FQGNSA. The J segment lost 0 bases and the V segment lost 2 bases, leaving 4 bases of the junction unmatched. For the CDR3, the DNA is TGTGCCAGCAGCTTACTAGCGGGGGGTTATAGCACAGATACGCAGTATTTT. It codes for CASSLLAGGYSTDTQYF. Filled out from reference TRBV7-2 and TRBJ2-3, the complete variable domain reads GAGVSQSPSNKVTEKGKDVELRCDPISGHTALYWYRQSLGQGLEFLIYFQGNSAPDKSGLPSDRFSAERTGGSVSTLTIQRTQQEDSAVYLCASSLLAGGYSTDTQYFGPGTRLTVL.

J is TRBJ2-3 and V is TRBV7-2; 7 bases match TRBD1. Germline V lookup: CDR1 SGHTA, CDR2 FQGNSA. This CDR3 region has 14 residues. V shed 6 bases and J 6 bases; nucleotides not matched to a gene: 9. The CDR3, as DNA: TGTGCCAGCAGTTATTCGGGACAGCAGGATACGCAGTATTTT. This translates into CASSYSGQQDTQYF.

This clone was seen once. This rearrangement joins TRBV5-1 to TRBJ1-6; 7 bases align to TRBD1. Germline V CDR1 and CDR2: SGHRS, YFSETQ. The CDR3 covers 14 residues. The J segment lost 6 bases and the V segment lost 4 bases, leaving 4 bases of the junction unmatched. The CDR3 reads CASSLWDSNSPLHF. CDR3 nucleotides: TGCGCCAGCAGCCTTTGGGACAGTAATTCACCCCTCCACTTT.

In this sample, this clone turned up once. The genes are TRBV6-5 and TRBJ1-1; 9 nucleotides align to TRBD1. This CDR3 has 15 residues. From germline, CDR1 is MNHEY and CDR2 SVGAGI. V was pared by 2 bases and J by 5 bases, with 6 bases of the junction left unmatched. Here the CDR3 reads CASSYTGTGYTEAFF. The CDR3 DNA reads TGTGCCAGCAGTTACACCGGGACAGGGTATACTGAAGCTTTCTTT.

The chain links TRBV6-6 to TRBJ1-6; D unresolved. Germline V lookup: CDR1 MNHNY, CDR2 SVGAGI (reference sequence). Trimming removed 0 bases at V and 7 bases at J, with 10 bases between. The CDR3 has 15 amino acids. CDR3 bases: TGTGCCAGCAGTTACTCGAGGGTAGGAAATTCACCCCTCCACTTT. This translates into CASSYSRVGNSPLHF.

The chain couples TRBV5-1 to TRBJ2-1; 12 nucleotides line up with TRBD1. Per the germline V gene, CDR1 is SGHRS and CDR2 is YFSETQ. The CDR3 spans 16 residues. V dropped 0 bases and J dropped 7; count of bases not matched to a gene: 5. The CDR3 region has the DNA TGCGCCAGCAGCTTGGGAGGGACAGGGGGCTGGAATGAGCAGTTCTTC. Protein: CASSLGGTGGWNEQFF.

The rearrangement uses TRBV5-5 and TRBJ2-3; D gene unclear. Trimming shortened V by 1 base and J by 2 bases, and 5 bases separated the two germline ends. CDR1 is SGHKS, CDR2 YYEKEE, per germline (reference sequence). The CDR3 extends over 13 amino acids. CDR3 nucleotide sequence: TGTGCCAGCAGCTTGACAGTCACAGATACGCAGTATTTT. Amino acids: CASSLTVTDTQYF.

The rearrangement uses TRBV30 and TRBJ1-3, with TRBD1 identical over 8 bases. Germline V gene lookup returns CDR1 GTSNPN and CDR2 SVGIG (reference sequence). With 3 bases clipped from V and 1 base from J, the junction kept 8 bases outside the gene matches. This CDR3 comprises 16 residues. The CDR3 sequence is CAWRELDRVSGNTIYF. The CDR3 bases are TGTGCCTGGAGAGAATTGGACAGGGTATCTGGAAACACCATATATTTT.

The rearrangement uses TRBV14 and TRBJ1-1, with 7 bases identical to TRBD1. V lost 3 bases, J lost 0 bases, and 7 bases stayed unmatched. In germline, CDR1 is SGHDN, CDR2 FVKESK. CDR3 size: 16 residues. CDR3 sequence reads: CASSQPRQGLNTEAFF. The CDR3 coding sequence is TGTGCCAGCAGCCAGCCCCGACAGGGACTGAACACTGAAGCTTTCTTT.

This clone was counted only a few times. J is TRBJ1-6 and V is TRBV3-1 (or the pseudogene TRBV3-2); perhaps TRBD1 as D (6 bases). There are 15 residues in the CDR3. Per the germline V gene, CDR1 is LGHDT and CDR2 is YNNKEL (reference sequence). Between the trimmed V and J ends, which lost 2 bases and 1 base, there was a span of 6 bases. The CDR3 DNA reads TGTGCCAGCAGCCAAACAGGGTCCTATAATTCACCCCTCCACTTT. Protein sequence: CASSQTGSYNSPLHF.

A single count supports this clone. This chain links TRBV18 with TRBJ1-1; D call uncertain. Trimming removed 6 bases from V and 2 bases from J, with 16 bases in between. This CDR3 region has 15 residues. Germline V gene lookup returns CDR1 KGHSH and CDR2 LQKENI. The CDR3, as DNA: TGTGCCAGCTCCCCCGGAGCGGGGATAAACACTGAAGCTTTCTTT. Amino acids: CASSPGAGINTEAFF.

The chain is built from TRBV12-3 or TRBV12-4 and TRBJ1-2; the D is unclear. The V gene lost 4 bases and the J gene lost 10 bases, with 13 bases spanning the gap. This CDR3 comprises 12 residues. The CDR3 is CASSSLPAVYTF. CDR3 sequence (DNA): TGTGCCAGCAGTTCTTTACCGGCGGTCTACACCTTC.

This clone appeared once. The V and J genes are TRBV7-2 and TRBJ2-2; 10 bases agree with TRBD2. CDR3 length: 16 residues. The germline gives CDR1 SGHTA, CDR2 FQGNSA. J was trimmed by 2 bases and V by 4 bases; bases with no gene match: 4. Here the CDR3 reads CASSSASGGNTGELFF. The CDR3 coding sequence is TGTGCCAGCAGCTCGGCTAGCGGGGGAAACACCGGGGAGCTGTTTTTT.

V usage is TRBV5-3 and J usage is TRBJ1-4, with 8 bases matching TRBD1. TRBV5-3 is filed as an ORF, its function uncertain. This CDR3 is 12 amino acids long. Germline trimming cut 8 bases from V and 6 bases from J; bases unmatched to any gene: 3. CDR3 nucleotides: TGTGCCAGGGACAGGGAGGATGAAAAACTGTTTTTT. Encoded protein: CARDREDEKLFF.